This T cell receptor beta chain was retrieved from a study of beta chain features in type 1 diabetes (dated by TCRdb to between 2018 and 2020). Study-wide context: Mean age, gender distribution, total cell number and subset yield did not differ between patients and healthy donors. A total of 90 million to 140 million sorted cells were examined across all samples, and RNA yield correlated strongly with the number of cells per subset. Naive and central memory subsets were obtained from all 30 or so donors, but regulatory and stem cell-like memory subsets were isolated from only 8 patients and 8 healthy donors. In the study, recently diagnosed type 1 diabetes patients and matched healthy donors were compared on the TCRB repertoires of their sorted circulating CD4+ T cell subsets.

With respect to this clone: Its cognate antigen has yet to be identified. Base qualities are missing; no much larger clone stands one base away.

On the study overall, not on this receptor specifically: Because small numbers of individuals were included in the HLA sub-analyses, any influence of HLA type on TCRB rearrangement was left unresolved. Naive, central memory and regulatory TCRB repertoires appeared to be more alike among patients than among healthy donors. At VDJ recombination sites, type 1 diabetes patients had fewer insertions and more deleted nucleotides, which implies abnormalities in thymic rearrangement. Because cDNA rather than genomic DNA was sequenced, highly expressing activated cells could have been over-represented, although no difference in activation and CD3 levels was found between groups. PCR might favor shorter templates, but patient and control samples were amplified and corrected together, so any skew would affect both groups equally. In all four CD4+ subsets, TCRB CDR3 length was moderately but significantly shorter in type 1 diabetes patients.

V lost 9 bases and J lost 0 bases; the stretch between them is 11 bases long. The germline V gene supplies CDR1 SNHLY and CDR2 FYNNEI. Including the terminal cysteine and phenylalanine, the CDR3 comprises 13 residues. Solely the CDR3 DNA is kept, with 39 bases framed from the first base. Each donor gave one peripheral blood draw, around 100 mL on average, collected into heparinised tubes. A BD FACSAria II and a panel including CD45RO, CCR7, CD25, CD127, CD95 and CD27 were used to sort naive, central memory, regulatory and stem cell-like memory CD4+ T cells. Purity was above 95% for every sorted population. PBMCs were separated immediately by Lymphoprep density gradient centrifugation and were stained directly, without being cultured. So that batch effects would be minimized, each experiment stained and sorted samples in pairs, pairing one healthy donor with one patient. The entire amount of isolated RNA was reverse transcribed using the High Capacity cDNA Reverse Transcription Kit, so the sequenced TCRB transcripts were expressed ones. Deep immunoSEQ sequencing was applied to naive, central memory and regulatory T cell samples, giving an average of roughly 3.3 million total reads per sample. After sorted cells were lysed in RLT buffer, RNA was extracted with DNase-treated RNeasy Micro or Mini kits, with the choice depending on cell number. To prevent cross-contamination, each cell subset was processed individually, whereas patient and healthy donor samples were processed jointly. The immunoSEQ multiplex PCR was used to amplify TCRB sequences from cDNA, yielding 87-bp fragments that span the CDR3 region. Sequencing of the amplicons was done on the Illumina HiSeq platform. Under the source paper's analysis protocol: Synthetic template baselines were used to correct PCR bias computationally, reads within Hamming distance 2 were collapsed together, and singletons that could not be merged were discarded. Reads were aligned against IMGT so that V, D and J genes, CDR3 length and insertions or deletions at six rearrangement sites could be assigned. Clonotype counts were normalized to sorted cell number within each subset before computing true diversity and Gini coefficients with the tcR R package. The overlap coefficient, calculated on TCRB nucleotide sequences, was used to measure repertoire sharing. As a proxy for the pre-selection repertoire, out-of-frame TCRB sequences from naive cells were analyzed. Sourced from immuneACCESS, this table was stored by TCRdb with only in-frame sequences that have V and J called. A share of the clones is absent; for the studies checked, an unresolved V gene accounts for under half, and the remainder has no known explanation. The V and J calls and clone size were taken over from that table, and D and trimming were inferred from the DNA. The sample table shows about 360,000 clones, and roughly an eighth are seen once. The top ten clonotypes cover about 0.018% of the sample.

The V and J segments used are TRBV2 and TRBJ1-1, with a tentative D gene TRBD1 over 5 matching bases. This TCR was recovered from a man between 18 and 29 years old in good health. Input material: naive CD4+ T cells from blood. This specimen's cell subset or site label, per the study, means: true naive CD4+ T cells. This receptor carries the CDR3 CASTGQVNTEAFF. The DNA sequence is TGTGCCAGTACCGGACAAGTGAACACTGAAGCTTTCTTT.